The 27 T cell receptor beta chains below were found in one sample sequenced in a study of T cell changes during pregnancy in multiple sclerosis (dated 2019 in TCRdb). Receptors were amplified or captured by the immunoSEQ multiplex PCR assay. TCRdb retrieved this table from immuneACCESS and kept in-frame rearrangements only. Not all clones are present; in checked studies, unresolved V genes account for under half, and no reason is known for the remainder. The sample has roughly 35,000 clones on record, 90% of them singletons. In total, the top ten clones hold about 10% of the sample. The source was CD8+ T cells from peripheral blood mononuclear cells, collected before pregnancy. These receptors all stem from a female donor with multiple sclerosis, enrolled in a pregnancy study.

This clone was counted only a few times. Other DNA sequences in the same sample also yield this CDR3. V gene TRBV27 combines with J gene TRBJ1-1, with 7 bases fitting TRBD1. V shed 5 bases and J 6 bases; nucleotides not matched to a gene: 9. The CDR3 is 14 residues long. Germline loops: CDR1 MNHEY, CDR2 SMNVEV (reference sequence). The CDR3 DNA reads TGTGCCAGCAGTCTACAGGGGCATGGGGCTGAAGCTTTCTTT. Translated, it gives CASSLQGHGAEAFF.

This chain's CDR3 is CASSLGGGVLEEQYF. Here the CDR3 DNA reads TGTGCCAGCAGCTTGGGCGGGGGGGTCCTTGAAGAGCAGTACTTC. The chain combines TRBV7-6 with TRBJ2-7; 9 positions match TRBD2. V shed 3 bases and J 7 bases; nucleotides not matched to a gene: 10. The CDR3 runs to 15 residues. Germline V lookup: CDR1 SGHVS, CDR2 FNYEAQ.

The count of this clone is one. CDR3 loop: CASSLAGGSSYEQYF. CDR3 sequence (DNA): TGTGCCAGCAGCCTAGCGGGAGGGAGCTCCTACGAGCAGTACTTC. The chain carries TRBV27 and TRBJ2-7; 12 bases agree with TRBD2. The CDR3 totals 15 residues. Germline assignment: CDR1 MNHEY and CDR2 SMNVEV (reference sequence). J was trimmed by 0 bases and V by 6 bases; bases with no gene match: 3.

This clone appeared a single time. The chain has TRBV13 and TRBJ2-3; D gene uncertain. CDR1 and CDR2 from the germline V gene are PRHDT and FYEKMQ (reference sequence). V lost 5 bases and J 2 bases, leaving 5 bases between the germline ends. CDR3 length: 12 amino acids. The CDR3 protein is CASSPNTDTQYF. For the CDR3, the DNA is TGTGCCAGCAGCCCTAACACAGATACGCAGTATTTT. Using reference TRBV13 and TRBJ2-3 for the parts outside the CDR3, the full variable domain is AAGVIQSPRHLIKEKRETATLKCYPIPRHDTVYWYQQGPGQDPQFLISFYEKMQSDKGSIPDRFSAQQFSDYHSELNMSSLELGDSALYFCASSPNTDTQYFGPGTRLTVL.

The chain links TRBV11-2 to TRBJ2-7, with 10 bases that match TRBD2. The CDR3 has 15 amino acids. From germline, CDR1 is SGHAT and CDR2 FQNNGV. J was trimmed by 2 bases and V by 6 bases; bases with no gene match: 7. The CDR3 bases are TGTGCCAGCAGAGCCGGGACTAGCGTAACCTACGAGCAGTACTTC. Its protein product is CASRAGTSVTYEQYF.

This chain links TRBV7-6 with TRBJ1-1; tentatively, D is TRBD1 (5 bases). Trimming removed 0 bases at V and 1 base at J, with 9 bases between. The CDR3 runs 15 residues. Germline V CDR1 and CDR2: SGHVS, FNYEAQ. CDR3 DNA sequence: TGTGCCAGCAGCTTAGCCATGGGGGGGAACACTGAAGCTTTCTTT. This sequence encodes CASSLAMGGNTEAFF.

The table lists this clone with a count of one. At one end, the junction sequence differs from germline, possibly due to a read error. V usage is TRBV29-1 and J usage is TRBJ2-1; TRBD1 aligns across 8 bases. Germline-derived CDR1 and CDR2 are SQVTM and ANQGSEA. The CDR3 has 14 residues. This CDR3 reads CSAPGDRSSNEQFF. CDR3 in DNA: TGCAGCGCCCCCGGGGACAGGTCCTCCAATGAGCAGTTCTTC.

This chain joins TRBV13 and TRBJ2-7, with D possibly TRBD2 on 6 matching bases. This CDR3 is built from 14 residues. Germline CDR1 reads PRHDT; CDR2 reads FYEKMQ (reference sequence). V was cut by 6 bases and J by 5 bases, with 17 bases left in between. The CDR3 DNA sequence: TGTGCCAGCAGTGGGGGACTGGGTGGCGACGAGCAGTACTTC. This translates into CASSGGLGGDEQYF.

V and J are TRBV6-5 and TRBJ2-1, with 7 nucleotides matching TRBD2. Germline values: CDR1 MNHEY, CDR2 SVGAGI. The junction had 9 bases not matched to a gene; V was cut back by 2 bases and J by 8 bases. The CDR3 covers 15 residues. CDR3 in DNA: TGTGCCAGCAGTTACAGGCCCTGGGGGGGGGATGAGCAGTTCTTC. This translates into CASSYRPWGGDEQFF.

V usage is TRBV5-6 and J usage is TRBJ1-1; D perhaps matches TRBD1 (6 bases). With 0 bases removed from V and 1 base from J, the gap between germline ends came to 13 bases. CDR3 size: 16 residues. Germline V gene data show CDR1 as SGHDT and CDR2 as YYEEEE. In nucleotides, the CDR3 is TGTGCCAGCAGCTTGGAGGGGGGGTTCGGGAACACTGAAGCTTTCTTT. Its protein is CASSLEGGFGNTEAFF.

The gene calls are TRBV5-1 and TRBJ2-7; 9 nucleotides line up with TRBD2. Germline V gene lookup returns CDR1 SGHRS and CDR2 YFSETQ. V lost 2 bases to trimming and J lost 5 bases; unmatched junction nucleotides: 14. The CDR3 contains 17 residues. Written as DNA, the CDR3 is TGCGCCAGCAGCTTTTTGGGAAGCGGGGGGCCGGTCGACGAGCAGTACTTC. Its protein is CASSFLGSGGPVDEQYF.

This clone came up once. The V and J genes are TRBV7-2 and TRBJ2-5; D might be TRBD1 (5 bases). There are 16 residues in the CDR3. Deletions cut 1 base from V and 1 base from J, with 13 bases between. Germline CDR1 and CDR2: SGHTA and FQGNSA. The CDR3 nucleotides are TGTGCCAGCAGCTTAGTCCAGCGCAGGGTCCAAGAGACCCAGTACTTC. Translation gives CASSLVQRRVQETQYF.

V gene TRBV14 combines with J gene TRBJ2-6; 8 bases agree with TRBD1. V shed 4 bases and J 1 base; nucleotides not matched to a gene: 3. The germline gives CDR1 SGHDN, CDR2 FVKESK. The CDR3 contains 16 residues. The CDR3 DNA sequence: TGTGCCAGCAGCCTGACAGGGGAGTCTGGGGCCAACGTCCTGACTTTC. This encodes CASSLTGESGANVLTF.

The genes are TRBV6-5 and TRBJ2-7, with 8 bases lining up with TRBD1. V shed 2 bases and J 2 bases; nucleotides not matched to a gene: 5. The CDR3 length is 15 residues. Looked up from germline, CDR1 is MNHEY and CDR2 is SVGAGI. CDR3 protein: CASSYEGQGPYEQYF. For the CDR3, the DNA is TGTGCCAGCAGTTACGAAGGACAGGGACCCTACGAGCAGTACTTC.

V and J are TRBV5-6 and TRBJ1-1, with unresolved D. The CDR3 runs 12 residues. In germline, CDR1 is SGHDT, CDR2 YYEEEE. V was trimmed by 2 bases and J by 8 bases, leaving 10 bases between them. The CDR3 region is CASSFISREAFF. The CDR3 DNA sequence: TGTGCCAGCAGCTTCATATCTAGGGAAGCTTTCTTT.

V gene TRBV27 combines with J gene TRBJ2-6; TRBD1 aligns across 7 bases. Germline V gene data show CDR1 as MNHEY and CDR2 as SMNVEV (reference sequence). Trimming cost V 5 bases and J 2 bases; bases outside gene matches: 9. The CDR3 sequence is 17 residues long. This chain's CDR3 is CASSLDRRLTGANVLTF. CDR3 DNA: TGTGCCAGCAGTCTGGACAGGCGCCTCACTGGGGCCAACGTCCTGACTTTC.

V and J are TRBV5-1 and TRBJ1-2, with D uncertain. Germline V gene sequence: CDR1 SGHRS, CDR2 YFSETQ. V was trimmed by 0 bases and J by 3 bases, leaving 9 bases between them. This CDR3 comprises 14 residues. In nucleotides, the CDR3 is TGCGCCAGCAGCTTGGACCTGGCGGACTATGGCTACACCTTC. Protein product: CASSLDLADYGYTF.

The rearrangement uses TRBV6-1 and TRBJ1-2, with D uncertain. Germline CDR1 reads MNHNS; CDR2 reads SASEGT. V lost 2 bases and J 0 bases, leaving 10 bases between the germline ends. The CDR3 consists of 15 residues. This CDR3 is CASSEYDKANYGYTF. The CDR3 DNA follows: TGTGCCAGCAGTGAATACGACAAAGCTAACTATGGCTACACCTTC.

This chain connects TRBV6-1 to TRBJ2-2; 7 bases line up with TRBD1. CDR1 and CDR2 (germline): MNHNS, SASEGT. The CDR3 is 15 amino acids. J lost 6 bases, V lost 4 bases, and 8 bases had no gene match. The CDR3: CASSARTGIPGELFF. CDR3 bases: TGTGCCAGCAGTGCCAGGACAGGTATCCCCGGGGAGCTGTTTTTT.

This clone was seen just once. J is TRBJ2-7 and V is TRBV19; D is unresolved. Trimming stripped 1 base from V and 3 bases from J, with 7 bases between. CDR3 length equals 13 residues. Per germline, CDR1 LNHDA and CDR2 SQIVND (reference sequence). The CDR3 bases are TGTGCCAGTAGTATAGTCCCCAGCTACGAGCAGTACTTC. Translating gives CASSIVPSYEQYF.

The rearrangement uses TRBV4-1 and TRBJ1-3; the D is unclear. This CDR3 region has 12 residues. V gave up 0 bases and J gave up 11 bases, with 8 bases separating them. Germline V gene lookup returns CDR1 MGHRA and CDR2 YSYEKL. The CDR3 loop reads CASSQDGSAIYF. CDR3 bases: TGCGCCAGCAGCCAAGACGGGAGCGCCATATATTTT.

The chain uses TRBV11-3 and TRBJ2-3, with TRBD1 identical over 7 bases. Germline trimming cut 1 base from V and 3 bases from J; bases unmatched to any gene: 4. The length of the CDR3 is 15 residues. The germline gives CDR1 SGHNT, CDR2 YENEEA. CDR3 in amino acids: CASSLGTGVTDTQYF. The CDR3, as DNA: TGTGCCAGCAGCTTAGGAACAGGGGTGACAGATACGCAGTATTTT.

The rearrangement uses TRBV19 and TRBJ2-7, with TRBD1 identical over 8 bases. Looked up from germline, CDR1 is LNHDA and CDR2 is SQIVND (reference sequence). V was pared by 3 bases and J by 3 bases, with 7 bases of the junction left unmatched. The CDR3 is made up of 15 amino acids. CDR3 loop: CASSIVGTGIYEQYF. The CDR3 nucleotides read TGTGCCAGTAGTATTGTCGGGACAGGTATCTACGAGCAGTACTTC.

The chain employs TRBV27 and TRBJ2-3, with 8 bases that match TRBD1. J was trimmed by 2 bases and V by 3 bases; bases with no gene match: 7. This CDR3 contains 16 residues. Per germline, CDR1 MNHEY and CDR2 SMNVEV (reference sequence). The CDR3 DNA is TGTGCCAGCAGTTTCAGGGGGCTTTCTATCACAGATACGCAGTATTTT. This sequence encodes CASSFRGLSITDTQYF.

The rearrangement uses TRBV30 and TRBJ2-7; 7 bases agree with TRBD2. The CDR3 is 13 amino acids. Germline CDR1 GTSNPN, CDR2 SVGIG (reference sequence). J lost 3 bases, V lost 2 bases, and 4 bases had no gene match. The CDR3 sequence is CAWSLLAGYEQYF. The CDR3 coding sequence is TGTGCCTGGAGTCTGTTAGCGGGCTACGAGCAGTACTTC.

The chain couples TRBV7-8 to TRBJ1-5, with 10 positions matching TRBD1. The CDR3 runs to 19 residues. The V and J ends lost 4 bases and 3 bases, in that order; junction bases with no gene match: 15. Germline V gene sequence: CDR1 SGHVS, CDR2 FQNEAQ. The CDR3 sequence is CASSSGGQGISGINQPQHF. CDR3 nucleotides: TGTGCCAGCAGCTCAGGGGGACAGGGGATTTCGGGAATCAATCAGCCCCAGCATTTT.

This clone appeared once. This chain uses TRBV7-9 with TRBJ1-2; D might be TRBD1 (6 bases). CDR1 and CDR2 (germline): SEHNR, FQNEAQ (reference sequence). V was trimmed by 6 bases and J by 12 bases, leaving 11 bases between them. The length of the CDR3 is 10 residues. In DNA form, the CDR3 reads TGTGCCAGCAGTCGGACAGCTAACACCTTC. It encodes CASSRTANTF.